Shown below are 26 T cell receptor beta chains from a single sample sequenced in a study of blood T cell repertoires in COVID-19. Sequencing used immunoSEQ multiplex PCR; TCRdb keeps in-frame clones, though not all of them. The table records over 200,000 clones, around nine tenths of them present only once. Sequencing was done on a sample of PBMCs or T cells enriched from blood (not recorded which). The source is a man aged 35-49 years who had recovered from COVID-19.

The rearrangement links TRBV7-9 to TRBJ1-2; D perhaps matches TRBD1 (5 bases). The CDR3 runs 14 residues. Germline CDR1 and CDR2: SEHNR and FQNEAQ (reference sequence). V dropped 3 bases and J dropped 2 bases, with 10 bases sitting between them. The CDR3: CASSFGGSNYGYTF. Here the CDR3 DNA reads TGTGCCAGCAGCTTCGGGGGTTCGAACTATGGCTACACCTTC.

This clone came up a few times. The rearrangement joins TRBV6-5 to TRBJ1-2; tentative D call: TRBD1 (5 bases). Trimming pared 6 bases from V and 3 bases from J, leaving 8 bases between. Germline V gene lookup returns CDR1 MNHEY and CDR2 SVGAGI. CDR3 size: 12 residues. As DNA, the CDR3 is TGTGCCAGCAGGGCAGGGTACTATGGCTACACCTTC. Encoded protein: CASRAGYYGYTF.

The V and J genes are TRBV11-3 and TRBJ2-7; TRBD1 matches at 7 bases. The CDR3 is made up of 16 amino acids. The J segment lost 1 base and the V segment lost 2 bases, leaving 8 bases of the junction unmatched. CDR1 and CDR2 (germline): SGHNT, YENEEA. CDR3 bases: TGTGCCAGCAGCTTAATGGGGACAGCATCTTCCTACGAGCAGTACTTC. Amino acids: CASSLMGTASSYEQYF. Looking up the rest from reference TRBV11-3 and TRBJ2-7 gives the full variable domain: EAGVVQSPRYKIIEKKQPVAFWCNPISGHNTLYWYLQNLGQGPELLIRYENEEAVDDSQLPKDRFSAERLKGVDSTLKIQPAELGDSAVYLCASSLMGTASSYEQYFGPGTRLTVT.

The chain has TRBV3-1 (or the pseudogene TRBV3-2) and TRBJ2-3; possibly TRBD2 for D (6 bases). The CDR3 loop spans 18 amino acids. V was shortened by 3 bases and J by 2 bases, with 21 bases between the two germline ends. Germline lookup yields CDR1 LGHDT and CDR2 YNNKEL (reference sequence). The CDR3 protein is CASSQGTTLSGFTDTQYF. CDR3 in DNA: TGTGCCAGCAGCCAGGGAACGACTCTTAGCGGATTCACAGATACGCAGTATTTT.

The CDR3 nucleotides read TGTGCCAGCAGCCCAACTAGCGGGGGTCTGGGGGCCAACGTCCTGACTTTC. This encodes CASSPTSGGLGANVLTF. This sequence joins TRBV7-3 and TRBJ2-6; 11 nucleotides agree with TRBD2. CDR1 and CDR2 from the germline V gene are SGHTA and FQGTGA. With V trimmed by 5 bases and J by 4 bases, 7 bases remained unmatched. This CDR3 region has 17 residues.

The chain links TRBV6-2 or TRBV6-3 to TRBJ2-7, with D perhaps matching TRBD1 (6 bases). The V and J ends lost 2 bases and 3 bases respectively, with 11 bases between them. Germline V gene sequence: CDR1 MNHEY, CDR2 SVGEGT. CDR3 length equals 14 residues. This chain's CDR3 is CASSYTDSFYEQYF. The CDR3 DNA sequence: TGTGCCAGCAGTTACACGGACAGTTTCTACGAGCAGTACTTC.

The chain has TRBV28 and TRBJ1-1; TRBD1 agrees at 7 bases. CDR1 is MDHEN and CDR2 is SYDVKM in the germline V gene. CDR3 length: 15 amino acids. V lost 6 bases and J lost 0; bases outside the gene matches: 7. The CDR3 DNA reads as TGTGCCAGCAGCCCGGGACAGACAATGAACACTGAAGCTTTCTTT. Translation: CASSPGQTMNTEAFF.

A word on this clone: The junction differs from germline at one of its ends, possibly a read error. The chain carries TRBV28 and TRBJ2-7; TRBD1 might be the D (9 bases). Germline V gene data show CDR1 as MDHEN and CDR2 as SYDVKM. The CDR3 totals 14 residues. The CDR3 loop is CASRTPGQGRTSIF. CDR3 DNA: TGTGCCAGCAGAACTCCGGGACAGGGTAGGACTAGCATCTTC.

The CDR3 reads CASSPRQGWSNQPQHF. Here the CDR3 DNA reads TGTGCCAGCAGTCCGAGACAGGGGTGGAGCAATCAGCCCCAGCATTTT. The rearrangement links TRBV27 to TRBJ1-5; 8 bases match TRBD1. The CDR3 spans 16 residues. In germline, CDR1 is MNHEY, CDR2 SMNVEV (reference sequence). J was trimmed by 1 base and V by 5 bases; bases with no gene match: 7.

This clone was detected only a few times. CDR3 residues: CASSLTSGYGHEQFF. CDR3 DNA sequence: TGTGCCAGCAGCTTAACTAGCGGGTATGGTCATGAGCAGTTCTTC. The chain is built from TRBV7-9 and TRBJ2-1; 9 positions match TRBD2. The CDR3 runs 15 residues. CDR1 and CDR2 from the germline V gene are SEHNR and FQNEAQ (reference sequence). The V and J ends lost 2 bases and 8 bases, in that order; junction bases with no gene match: 7.

The rearrangement joins TRBV29-1 to TRBJ1-2; no reliable D call. Germline loops: CDR1 SQVTM, CDR2 ANQGSEA. V dropped 5 bases and J dropped 3 bases, with 4 bases sitting between them. The CDR3 has 10 residues. CDR3 in DNA: TGCAGCGTTCAGGACTATGGCTACACCTTC. It yields the protein CSVQDYGYTF.

The V call is TRBV2, the J call TRBJ2-3; D not certain. The germline CDR1 and CDR2 sequences are SNHLY and FYNNEI. The length of the CDR3 is 14 residues. V gave up 3 bases and J gave up 2 bases, with 9 bases separating them. The CDR3 region has the DNA TGTGCCAGCAGTGATGGGCCTATCACAGATACGCAGTATTTT. This translates into CASSDGPITDTQYF.

The genes are TRBV5-3 and TRBJ1-1, with unresolved D. TRBV5-3 carries the ORF label, with uncertain function. V shed 0 bases and J shed 3 bases, with 9 bases lying between them. The CDR3 is 14 amino acids. CDR3 residues: CARSLGTDYTEAFF. In DNA form, the CDR3 reads TGTGCCAGAAGCTTGGGCACAGATTACACTGAAGCTTTCTTT.

The gene calls are TRBV7-9 and TRBJ1-4, with D tentatively TRBD1 (5 bases). V dropped 4 bases and J dropped 0 bases, with 9 bases sitting between them. This CDR3 region has 15 residues. Germline CDR1 is SEHNR and CDR2 is FQNEAQ (reference sequence). Here the CDR3 reads CASSSDSSTNEKLFF. The CDR3 coding sequence is TGTGCCAGCAGCTCCGACAGTTCAACTAATGAAAAACTGTTTTTT. Based on the CDR3 plus reference TRBV7-9 and TRBJ1-4, the full variable domain is DTGVSQNPRHKITKRGQNVTFRCDPISEHNRLYWYRQTLGQGPEFLTYFQNEAQLEKSRLLSDRFSAERPKGSFSTLEIQRTEQGDSAMYLCASSSDSSTNEKLFFGSGTQLSVL.

The chain employs TRBV18 and TRBJ2-5; D is possibly TRBD1 (5 bases). Germline values: CDR1 KGHSH, CDR2 LQKENI. The CDR3 is 14 residues long. The germline V and J ends were trimmed by 2 bases and 2 bases, with 9 bases remaining between them. CDR3: CASSPRQMQETQYF. The DNA for the CDR3 is TGTGCCAGCTCACCAAGACAGATGCAAGAGACCCAGTACTTC. Variable domain in full (rest from reference TRBV18 and TRBJ2-5): NAGVMQNPRHLVRRRGQEARLRCSPMKGHSHVYWYRQLPEEGLKFMVYLQKENIIDESGMPKERFSAEFPKEGPSILRIQQVVRGDSAAYFCASSPRQMQETQYFGPGTRLLVL.

The V and J genes are TRBV5-1 and TRBJ2-1, with TRBD1 matching over 7 bases. In germline, CDR1 is SGHRS, CDR2 YFSETQ. V shed 1 base and J 8 bases; nucleotides not matched to a gene: 6. This CDR3 region has 14 residues. The chain's CDR3 is CASSLWGQRDEQFF. The CDR3 nucleotides read TGCGCCAGCAGCTTGTGGGGACAGAGGGATGAGCAGTTCTTC.

The chain has TRBV7-3 and TRBJ2-7; 8 bases map to TRBD2. CDR3 size: 13 residues. In germline, CDR1 is SGHTA, CDR2 FQGTGA. J was trimmed by 6 bases and V by 4 bases; bases with no gene match: 5. CDR3 bases: TGTGCCAGCAGCTCCACGGCGGGGGGCGAGCAGTACTTC. This sequence encodes CASSSTAGGEQYF.

The gene calls are TRBV15 and TRBJ1-4; 8 bases are shared with TRBD1. The V gene's germline CDR1 is LNHNV and CDR2 YYDKDF (reference sequence). The CDR3 length is 17 residues. V was clipped by 1 base and J by 4 bases; unmatched bases: 8. The CDR3 here is CATSRGERGQGNEKLFF. CDR3 nucleotide sequence: TGTGCCACCAGCAGAGGCGAACGCGGACAGGGTAATGAAAAACTGTTTTTT.

This clone has only a few counts. V usage is TRBV3-1 (or the pseudogene TRBV3-2) and J usage is TRBJ2-5, with 9 bases lining up with TRBD2. The CDR3 length is 15 residues. Germline assignment: CDR1 LGHDT and CDR2 YNNKEL (reference sequence). The J segment lost 1 base and the V segment lost 4 bases, leaving 4 bases of the junction unmatched. DNA of the CDR3: TGTGCCAGCAGCCGTTCTAGCGGGGTCCAAGAGACCCAGTACTTC. Translated, it gives CASSRSSGVQETQYF.

The gene calls are TRBV3-1 (or the pseudogene TRBV3-2) and TRBJ2-2, with unresolved D. The CDR3 has 14 amino acids. Germline CDR1 LGHDT, CDR2 YNNKEL (reference sequence). The V and J ends lost 3 bases and 3 bases respectively, with 8 bases between them. This CDR3 reads CASSHWRHTGELFF. CDR3 coding DNA: TGTGCCAGCAGCCACTGGCGGCACACCGGGGAGCTGTTTTTT.

The V call is TRBV6-5, the J call TRBJ1-1; tentative D call: TRBD1 (6 bases). Germline V CDR1 and CDR2: MNHEY, SVGAGI. V was shortened by 7 bases and J by 0 bases, with 15 bases between the two germline ends. This CDR3 spans 15 amino acids. CDR3 sequence reads: CASKNSGTLNTEAFF. CDR3 nucleotides: TGTGCCAGCAAAAACTCCGGGACACTGAACACTGAAGCTTTCTTT.

The chain links TRBV2 to TRBJ2-1; the match to TRBD2 covers 9 bases. J lost 0 bases, V lost 4 bases, and 19 bases had no gene match. The CDR3 has 21 amino acids. Looked up from germline, CDR1 is SNHLY and CDR2 is FYNNEI. In DNA form, the CDR3 reads TGTGCCAGCAGTGGTCCGGGGACTAGCTATCCCCCACATCACTCCTACAATGAGCAGTTCTTC. It translates to CASSGPGTSYPPHHSYNEQFF.

This chain joins TRBV18 and TRBJ2-7; D is possibly TRBD2 (6 bases). V was clipped by 0 bases and J by 7 bases, with 25 bases between them. This CDR3 has 18 amino acids. Per the germline V gene, CDR1 is KGHSH and CDR2 is LQKENI. The CDR3 sequence: CASSPPIFTLGRSGEQYF. The DNA of the CDR3 is TGTGCCAGCTCACCACCGATTTTTACTCTAGGGAGGTCGGGAGAGCAGTACTTC.

The V and J genes are TRBV5-3 and TRBJ1-2, with D perhaps TRBD1 (5 bases). TRBV5-3 is sorted into the ORF group, with uncertain function. The V gene lost 5 bases and the J gene lost 6 bases, with 17 bases spanning the gap. This CDR3 is 14 amino acids long. The CDR3 protein is CARRTPVGRNGYTF. CDR3 coding DNA: TGTGCCAGAAGGACCCCGGTGGGGCGAAATGGCTACACCTTC.

The rearrangement joins TRBV19 to TRBJ2-1; D not resolved. This CDR3 is 14 amino acids long. Germline-derived CDR1 and CDR2 are LNHDA and SQIVND (reference sequence). The V gene lost 5 bases and the J gene lost 3 bases, with 11 bases spanning the gap. The CDR3 spells CASSGLDLYNEQFF. The CDR3 DNA reads as TGTGCCAGTAGTGGTCTAGATCTCTACAATGAGCAGTTCTTC.

This chain links TRBV10-3 with TRBJ1-1, with 7 bases aligning to TRBD1. V trimming: 2 bases; J trimming: 2 bases; junction bases outside the gene matches: 2. This CDR3 spans 14 amino acids. Germline CDR1 reads ENHRY; CDR2 reads SYGVKD. The chain's CDR3 is CAISEGQANTEAFF. CDR3 DNA sequence: TGTGCCATCAGTGAGGGACAGGCCAACACTGAAGCTTTCTTT.